This TCR beta chain was sequenced for a study of blood T cell repertoires in COVID-19. Study-wide context: PBMCs, B-cell-depleted T cells, or T cells provided the cDNA or gDNA that made up the material.

This CDR3 has 16 amino acids. Trimming removed 4 bases at V and 7 bases at J, with 17 bases between. Germline loops: CDR1 LGHDT, CDR2 YNNKEL (reference sequence). Seattle patient enrollment occurred during active infection, with longitudinal follow-up thereafter. Assay: immunoSEQ multiplex PCR; the TCRdb copy retains only in-frame clones and omits some. The sample lists about 530,000 clones; 70% to 90% were seen once. This clone has only one observation. The sample comprised peripheral blood. This sequence was found in a woman between 45 and 65 years old with COVID-19, enrolled during active disease. This chain uses TRBV3-1 (or the pseudogene TRBV3-2) with TRBJ1-6; D gene unclear. The CDR3 DNA follows: TGTGCCAGCAGCCGACATTTGGCGGGCGAGAATTCACCCCTCCACTTT. Its protein is CASSRHLAGENSPLHF.